The clone carrying this T cell receptor (beta chain) was recorded a few times. Its specificity is unknown. This entry comes from a study of blood T cells in healthy people across ages. Study-wide findings and caveats: Long-lived and aged donors differed, with more naive CD4+ cells and higher diversity in the long-lived. Strong correlation was found linking TCR beta diversity to naive T cell percentage.

Primed by a sample-barcoded 5' primer and a J-beta primer mix, a second PCR proceeded for about 6 to 11 cycles. A template-switch adaptor with 12 random nucleotides tagged each cDNA molecule. TCRdb processed the 5' RACE reads anew with MiXCR; each CDR3 protein has one entry. The table lists over 600,000 distinct CDR3 sequences, about half of them singletons. This CDR3 has 15 residues. CDR1 and CDR2 (germline): DFQATT, SNEGSKA (reference sequence). V shed 4 bases and J 5 bases; nucleotides not matched to a gene: 8. Sequences were obtained from blood. This sequence was found in an older man in good health. This rearrangement joins TRBV20-1 to TRBJ2-3; 11 nucleotides agree with TRBD2. The CDR3 sequence: CSATLTSGNKDTQYF. In DNA form, the CDR3 reads TGCAGTGCTACCTTGACTAGCGGGAATAAAGATACGCAGTATTTT.